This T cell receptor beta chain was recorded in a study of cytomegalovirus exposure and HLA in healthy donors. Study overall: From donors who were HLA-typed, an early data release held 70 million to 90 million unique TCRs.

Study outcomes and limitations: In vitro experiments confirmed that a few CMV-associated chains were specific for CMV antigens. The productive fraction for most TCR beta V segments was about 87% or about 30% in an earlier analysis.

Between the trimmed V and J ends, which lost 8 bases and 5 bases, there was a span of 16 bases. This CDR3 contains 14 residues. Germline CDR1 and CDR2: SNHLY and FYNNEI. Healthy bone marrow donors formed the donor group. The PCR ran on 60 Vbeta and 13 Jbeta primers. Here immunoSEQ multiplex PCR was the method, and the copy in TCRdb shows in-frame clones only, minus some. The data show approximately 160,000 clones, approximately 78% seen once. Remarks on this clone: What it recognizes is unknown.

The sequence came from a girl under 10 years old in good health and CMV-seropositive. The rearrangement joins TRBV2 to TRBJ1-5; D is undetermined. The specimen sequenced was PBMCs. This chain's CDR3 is CASWSGSPDQPQHF. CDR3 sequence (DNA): TGTGCCAGCTGGTCGGGGAGCCCCGATCAGCCCCAGCATTTT. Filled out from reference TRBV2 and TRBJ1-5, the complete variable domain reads EPEVTQTPSHQVTQMGQEVILRCVPISNHLYFYWYRQILGQKVEFLVSFYNNEISEKSEIFDDQFSVERPDGSNFTLKIRSTKLEDSAMYFCASWSGSPDQPQHFGDGTRLSIL.